A selection of T cell receptor beta chains follows, all from one sample in a study of cytomegalovirus exposure and HLA in healthy donors. Profiling relied on immunoSEQ multiplex PCR, and the TCRdb table lists in-frame clones only, not all of them. The repertoire includes approximately 200,000 clones, more than 70% of them detected once, and over 4% sits in the top ten. The sequenced sample consisted of PBMCs. The receptor set was obtained from a man aged 25 to 40 in good health and CMV-seropositive. CDR3s include the opening cysteine and the closing phenylalanine or tryptophan. D genes are given only for firm matches. Clone size is stated in some rows and not others, as once, few, many or a class when expanded.

NA TRBJ2-1 TRBV5-4 few CASSTDGLPPPYNEQFF TGTGCCAGCAGCACCGATGGACTGCCCCCGCCCTACAATGAGCAGTTCTTC
NA TRBJ1-4 TRBV27 once CASGREKLFF TGTGCCAGCGGCCGTGAAAAACTGTTTTTT
NA TRBJ2-1 TRBV29-1 NA CSVEDHGLSSYNEQFF TGCAGCGTTGAAGATCACGGACTGAGCTCCTACAATGAGCAGTTCTTC
NA TRBJ2-5 TRBV28 NA CASSPRDIGFQETQYF TGTGCCAGCAGTCCCCGGGACATCGGATTCCAAGAGACCCAGTACTTC
NA TRBJ1-3 TRBV5-1 NA CASSGGSTGNTIYF TGCGCCAGCAGCGGCGGGTCGACTGGAAACACCATATATTTT
NA TRBJ2-7 TRBV5-4 NA CASSSSYEQYF TGTGCCAGCAGCTCATCCTACGAGCAGTACTTC
TRBD1 TRBJ2-7 TRBV28 few CASSYLDRELDLLDF TGTGCCAGCAGCTACCTGGACAGGGAGTTGGACTTGTTGGACTTC
NA TRBJ2-5 TRBV5-6 NA CASSLLDREETQYF TGTGCCAGCAGCTTACTGGACAGAGAAGAGACCCAGTACTTC
TRBD2 TRBJ2-3 TRBV9 NA CASSVSGGESDTQYF TGTGCCAGCAGCGTTAGCGGGGGAGAGTCAGATACGCAGTATTTT
NA TRBJ1-4 TRBV7-9 NA CASSTDNQRANEKLFF TGTGCCAGCAGCACCGACAATCAGCGGGCTAATGAAAAACTGTTTTTT
TRBD1 TRBJ2-7 TRBV19 NA CASSIGDRAGARYF TGTGCCAGTAGTATAGGGGACAGGGCGGGAGCTCGATACTTC
TRBD2 TRBJ2-5 TRBV7-2 NA CASSLGATSGRAQETQYF TGTGCCAGCAGCTTAGGGGCGACTAGCGGGAGGGCCCAAGAGACCCAGTACTTC
TRBD2 TRBJ2-1 TRBV4-2 NA CASSGGLAGGRNEQFF TGTGCCAGCAGTGGTGGACTAGCGGGGGGGCGGAATGAGCAGTTCTTC
NA TRBJ2-1 TRBV6-5 few CASSYSTYNEQFF TGTGCCAGCAGCTATTCTACCTACAATGAGCAGTTCTTC
TRBD1 TRBJ2-5 TRBV15 few CATSRVGQGPKGETQYF TGTGCCACCAGCAGAGTGGGACAGGGGCCAAAGGGAGAGACCCAGTACTTC
NA TRBJ1-1 TRBV6-5 NA CASSYSRQATEAFF TGTGCCAGCAGTTACTCTCGCCAGGCCACTGAAGCTTTCTTT
NA TRBJ2-3 TRBV5-1 NA CASSLGQSTDTQYF TGCGCCAGCAGCTTGGGACAAAGCACAGATACGCAGTATTTT
NA TRBJ1-5 TRBV15 NA CASATGRVNQPQHF TGTGCCTCGGCGACAGGAAGAGTCAATCAGCCCCAGCATTTT
NA TRBJ2-1 TRBV11-3 NA CASSSGIDNEQFF TGTGCCAGCAGCTCGGGGATCGACAATGAGCAGTTCTTC
NA TRBJ2-4 TRBV5-1 NA CASRNGRGGKNIQYF TGCGCCAGCAGAAACGGGAGAGGAGGCAAAAACATTCAGTACTTC
NA TRBJ1-1 TRBV9 few CASSLQNTEAFF TGTGCCAGCAGTTTACAGAACACTGAAGCTTTCTTT
NA TRBJ1-2 TRBV7-2 NA CASSKGLFGNYGYTF TGTGCCAGCAGCAAGGGACTCTTTGGGAACTATGGCTACACCTTC
NA TRBJ2-2 TRBV5-6 NA CASILTGSTGELFF TGTGCCAGCATCCTAACAGGATCCACCGGGGAGCTGTTTTTT
TRBD1 TRBJ2-5 TRBV7-3 NA CASSPRQGSRETQYF TGTGCCAGCAGCCCCCGACAGGGGAGTCGGGAGACCCAGTACTTC
TRBD1 TRBJ1-2 TRBV5-4 NA CASSVDRADYGYTF TGTGCCAGCAGCGTGGACAGGGCAGACTATGGCTACACCTTC
NA TRBJ1-1 TRBV6-5 NA CASSYSPLIRAEAFF TGTGCCAGCAGTTACTCCCCCCTCATACGGGCTGAAGCTTTCTTT
NA TRBJ2-4 TRBV20-1 NA CSGRATSAPYF TGCAGTGGGAGAGCGACGAGTGCCCCGTACTTC
NA TRBJ2-7 TRBV5-1 few CASSLVVGGGNEQYF TGCGCCAGCAGCTTGGTAGTTGGAGGGGGCAACGAGCAGTACTTC